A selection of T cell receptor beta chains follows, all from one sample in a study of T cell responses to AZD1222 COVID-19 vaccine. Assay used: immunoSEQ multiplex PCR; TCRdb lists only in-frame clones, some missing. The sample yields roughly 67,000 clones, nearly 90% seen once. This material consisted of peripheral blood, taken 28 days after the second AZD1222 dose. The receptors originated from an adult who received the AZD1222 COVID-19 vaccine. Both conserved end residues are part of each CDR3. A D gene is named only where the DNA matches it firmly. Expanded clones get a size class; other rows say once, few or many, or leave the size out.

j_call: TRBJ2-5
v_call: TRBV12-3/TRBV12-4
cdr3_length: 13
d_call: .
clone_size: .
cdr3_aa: CASSLGAQETQYF
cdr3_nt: TGTGCCAGCAGTTTGGGCGCCCAAGAGACCCAGTACTTC

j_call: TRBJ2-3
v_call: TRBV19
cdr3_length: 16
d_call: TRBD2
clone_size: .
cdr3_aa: CASSWPASGKADTQYF
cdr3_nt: TGTGCCAGTAGTTGGCCGGCTAGCGGGAAGGCGGATACGCAGTATTTT

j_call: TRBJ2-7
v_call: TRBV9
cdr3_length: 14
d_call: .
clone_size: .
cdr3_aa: CASSPPQRSYEQYF
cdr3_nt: TGTGCCAGCAGCCCCCCCCAGCGAAGCTACGAGCAGTACTTC

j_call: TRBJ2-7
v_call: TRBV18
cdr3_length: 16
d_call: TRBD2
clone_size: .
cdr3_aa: CASSRRGLAGAHEQYF
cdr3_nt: TGTGCCAGCTCGCGCCGGGGACTAGCGGGAGCCCACGAGCAGTACTTC

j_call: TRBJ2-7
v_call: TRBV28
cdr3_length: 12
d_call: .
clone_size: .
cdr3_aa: CASTRGAYEQYF
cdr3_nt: TGTGCCAGCACCAGGGGGGCCTACGAGCAGTACTTC

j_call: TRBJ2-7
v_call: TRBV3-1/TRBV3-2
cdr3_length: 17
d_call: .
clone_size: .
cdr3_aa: CASSQVVVARGSYEQYF
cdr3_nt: TGTGCCAGCAGCCAAGTAGTAGTTGCAAGGGGCTCCTACGAGCAGTACTTC

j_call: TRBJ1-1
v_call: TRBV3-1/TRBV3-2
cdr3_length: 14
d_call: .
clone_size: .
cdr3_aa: CASSQDGRLSEAFF
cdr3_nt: TGTGCCAGCAGCCAAGATGGACGCCTGTCTGAAGCTTTCTTT

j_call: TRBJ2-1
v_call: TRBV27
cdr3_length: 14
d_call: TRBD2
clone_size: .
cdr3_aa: CASSSGRARNEQFF
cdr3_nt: TGTGCCAGCAGTAGCGGGAGGGCGAGAAATGAGCAGTTCTTC

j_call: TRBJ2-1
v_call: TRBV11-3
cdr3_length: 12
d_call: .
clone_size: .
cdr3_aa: CASSLTRNEQFF
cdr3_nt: TGTGCCAGCAGCTTAACACGGAATGAGCAGTTCTTC

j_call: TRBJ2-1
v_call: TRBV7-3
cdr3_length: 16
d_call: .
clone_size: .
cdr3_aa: CASSLHPNQAYNEQFF
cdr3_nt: TGTGCCAGCAGCTTACATCCTAACCAAGCTTACAATGAGCAGTTCTTC

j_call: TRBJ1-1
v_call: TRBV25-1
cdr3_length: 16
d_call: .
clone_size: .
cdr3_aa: CASSESMGEGGTEAFF
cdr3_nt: TGTGCCAGCAGTGAATCGATGGGCGAAGGGGGCACTGAAGCTTTCTTT

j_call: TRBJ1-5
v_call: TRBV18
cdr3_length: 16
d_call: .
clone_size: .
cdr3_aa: CASSPRTQQGNQPQHF
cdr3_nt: TGTGCCAGCTCACCCCGGACTCAACAAGGCAATCAGCCCCAGCATTTT

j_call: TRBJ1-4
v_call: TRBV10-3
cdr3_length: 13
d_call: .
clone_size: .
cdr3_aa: CAISDGSQEKLFF
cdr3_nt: TGTGCCATCAGTGACGGAAGTCAAGAAAAACTGTTTTTT

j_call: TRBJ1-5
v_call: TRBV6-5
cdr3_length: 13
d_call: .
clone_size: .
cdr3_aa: CASSRGPFGPQHF
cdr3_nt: TGTGCCAGCAGTCGTGGGCCCTTCGGGCCCCAGCATTTT

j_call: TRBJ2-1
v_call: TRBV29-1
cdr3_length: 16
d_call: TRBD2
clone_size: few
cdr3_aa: CSVTGLAGGSYNEQFF
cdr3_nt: TGCAGCGTCACCGGACTAGCGGGAGGGTCCTACAATGAGCAGTTCTTC

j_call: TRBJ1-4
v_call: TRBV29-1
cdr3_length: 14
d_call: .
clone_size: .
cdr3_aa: CSVLWDTSNEKLFF
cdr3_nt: TGCAGCGTTCTGTGGGACACCTCTAATGAAAAACTGTTTTTT

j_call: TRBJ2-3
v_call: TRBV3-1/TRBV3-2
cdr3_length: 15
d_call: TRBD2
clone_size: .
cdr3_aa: CASQFLAGAGDTQYF
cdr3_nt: TGTGCCAGCCAATTTCTAGCGGGAGCGGGAGATACGCAGTATTTT

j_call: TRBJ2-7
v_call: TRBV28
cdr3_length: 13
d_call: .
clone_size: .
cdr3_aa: CASTVGDDYEQYF
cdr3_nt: TGTGCCAGCACCGTAGGGGATGACTACGAGCAGTACTTC

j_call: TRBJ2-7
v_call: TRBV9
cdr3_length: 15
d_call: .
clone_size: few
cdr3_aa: CASSETGTADYEQYF
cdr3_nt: TGTGCCAGCAGCGAAACCGGGACGGCGGACTACGAGCAGTACTTC

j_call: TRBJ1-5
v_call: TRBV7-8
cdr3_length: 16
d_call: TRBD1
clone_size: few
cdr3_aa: CASSRSGGVVNQPQHF
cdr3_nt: TGTGCCAGCAGCAGATCAGGGGGCGTTGTCAATCAGCCCCAGCATTTT

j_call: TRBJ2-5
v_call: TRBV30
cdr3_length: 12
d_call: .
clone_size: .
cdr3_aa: CAWSPRKETQYF
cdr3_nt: TGTGCCTGGAGCCCCCGAAAGGAGACCCAGTACTTC

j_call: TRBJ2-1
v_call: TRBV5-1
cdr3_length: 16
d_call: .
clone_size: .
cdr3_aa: CASSGGVGDRTNEQFF
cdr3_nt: TGCGCCAGCAGCGGAGGTGTGGGGGACCGAACCAATGAGCAGTTCTTC

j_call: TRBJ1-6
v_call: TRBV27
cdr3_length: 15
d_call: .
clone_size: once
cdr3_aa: CASSLRYSGHSPLHF
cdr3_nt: TGTGCCAGCAGTCTTCGGTATAGCGGTCACTCACCCCTCCACTTT

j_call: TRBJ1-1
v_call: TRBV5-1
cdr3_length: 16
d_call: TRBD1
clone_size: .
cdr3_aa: CASSLEAGTVNTEAFF
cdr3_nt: TGCGCCAGCAGCTTGGAAGCCGGGACAGTGAACACTGAAGCTTTCTTT

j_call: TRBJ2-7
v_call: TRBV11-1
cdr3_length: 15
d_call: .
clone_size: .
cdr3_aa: CASSLGHQGTYEQYF
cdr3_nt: TGTGCCAGCAGCTTGGGACATCAAGGCACCTACGAGCAGTACTTC

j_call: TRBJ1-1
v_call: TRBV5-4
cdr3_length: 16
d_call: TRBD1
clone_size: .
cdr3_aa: CASSLAFGTGRGEAFF
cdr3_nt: TGTGCCAGCAGCTTGGCCTTCGGGACAGGGCGCGGTGAAGCTTTCTTT

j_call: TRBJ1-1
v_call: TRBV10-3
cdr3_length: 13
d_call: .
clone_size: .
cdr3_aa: CAMLTDMNTEAFF
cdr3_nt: TGTGCCATGCTGACGGACATGAACACTGAAGCTTTCTTT

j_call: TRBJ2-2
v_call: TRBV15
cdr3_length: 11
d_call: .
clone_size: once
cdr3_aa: CATSGSGELFF
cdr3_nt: TGTGCCACCAGTGGCTCCGGGGAGCTGTTTTTT

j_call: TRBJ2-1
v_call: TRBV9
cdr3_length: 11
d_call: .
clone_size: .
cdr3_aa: CASGTSNEQFF
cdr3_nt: TGTGCCAGCGGGACTTCTAATGAGCAGTTCTTC

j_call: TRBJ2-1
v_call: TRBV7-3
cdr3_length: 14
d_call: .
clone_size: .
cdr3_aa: CASSYAPTDNEQFF
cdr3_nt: TGTGCCAGCAGCTACGCCCCCACCGACAATGAGCAGTTCTTC

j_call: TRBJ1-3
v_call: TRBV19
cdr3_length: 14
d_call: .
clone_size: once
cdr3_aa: CASSMEVSGNTIYF
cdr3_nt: TGTGCCAGTAGTATGGAGGTCTCTGGAAACACCATATATTTT

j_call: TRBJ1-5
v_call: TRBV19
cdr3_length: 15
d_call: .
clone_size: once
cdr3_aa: CASSINWGFNQPQHF
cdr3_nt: TGTGCCAGTAGTATCAATTGGGGATTCAATCAGCCCCAGCATTTT

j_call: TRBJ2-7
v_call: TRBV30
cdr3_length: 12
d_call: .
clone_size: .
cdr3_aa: CAWNLGPYEQYF
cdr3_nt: TGTGCCTGGAATCTGGGGCCCTACGAGCAGTACTTC

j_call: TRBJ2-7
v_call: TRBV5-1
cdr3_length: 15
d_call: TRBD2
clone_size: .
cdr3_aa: CASSSPAGVSYEQYF
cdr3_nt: TGCGCCAGCAGCTCTCCAGCGGGAGTATCTTACGAGCAGTACTTC

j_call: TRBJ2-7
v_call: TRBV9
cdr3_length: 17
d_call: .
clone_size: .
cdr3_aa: CASSVGLEPTPLYEQYF
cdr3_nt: TGTGCCAGCAGCGTAGGCCTAGAACCGACGCCTCTCTACGAGCAGTACTTC

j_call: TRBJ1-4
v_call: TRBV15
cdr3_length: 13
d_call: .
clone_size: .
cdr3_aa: CATSGRWGEKLFF
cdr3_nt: TGTGCCACCTCGGGACGGTGGGGTGAAAAACTGTTTTTT

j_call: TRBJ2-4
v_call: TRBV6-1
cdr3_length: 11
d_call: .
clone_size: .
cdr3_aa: CASSESYIQYF
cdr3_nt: TGTGCCAGCAGTGAATCTTACATTCAGTACTTC

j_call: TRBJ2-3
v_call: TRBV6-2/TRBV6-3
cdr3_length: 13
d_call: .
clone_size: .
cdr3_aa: CASSSNGADTQYF
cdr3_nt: TGTGCCAGCAGTTCCAACGGGGCAGATACGCAGTATTTT

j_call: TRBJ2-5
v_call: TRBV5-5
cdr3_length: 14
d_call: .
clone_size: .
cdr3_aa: CASSGGGVTETQYF
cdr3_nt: TGTGCCAGCAGCGGGGGCGGTGTCACAGAGACCCAGTACTTC

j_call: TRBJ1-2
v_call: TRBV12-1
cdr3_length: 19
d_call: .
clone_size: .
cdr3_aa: CASSIRLWTAGVVNYGYTF
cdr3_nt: TGTGCCAGCAGCATCCGCCTCTGGACAGCCGGGGTGGTTAACTATGGCTACACCTTC

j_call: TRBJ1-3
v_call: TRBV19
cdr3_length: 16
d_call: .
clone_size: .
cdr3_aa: CASRLQGIGRRNTIYF
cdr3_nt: TGTGCCAGTAGACTACAGGGAATTGGGAGAAGAAACACCATATATTTT

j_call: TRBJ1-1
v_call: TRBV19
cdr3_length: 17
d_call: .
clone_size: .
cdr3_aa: CASSRQGRGKSDTEAFF
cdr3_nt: TGTGCCAGTAGTCGGCAGGGGCGAGGGAAGTCGGACACTGAAGCTTTCTTT

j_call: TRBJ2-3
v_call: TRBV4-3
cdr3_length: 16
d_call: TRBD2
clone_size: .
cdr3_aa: CASSRGGGTNTDTQYF
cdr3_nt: TGCGCCAGCAGCCGGGGCGGGGGTACGAACACAGATACGCAGTATTTT

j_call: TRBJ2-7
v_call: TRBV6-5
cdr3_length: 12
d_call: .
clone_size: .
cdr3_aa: CASSYEVGEQYF
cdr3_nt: TGTGCCAGCAGTTACGAGGTTGGCGAGCAGTACTTC

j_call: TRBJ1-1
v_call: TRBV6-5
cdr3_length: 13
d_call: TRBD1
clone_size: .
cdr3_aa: CASSRQGDTEAFF
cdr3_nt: TGTGCCAGCAGTCGACAGGGGGACACTGAAGCTTTCTTT

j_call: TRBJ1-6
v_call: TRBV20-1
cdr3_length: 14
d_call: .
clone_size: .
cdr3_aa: CSASRQARQSPLHF
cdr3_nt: TGCAGTGCTAGTCGACAGGCCCGACAATCACCCCTCCACTTT